The next 14 T cell receptor beta chains were all read from a single sample in a study of early T cells in non-severe SARS-CoV-2 infection (dated by TCRdb to about 2021). Libraries were made using 5' RACE. The listed sequencing device is NextSeq 500. Using fastp at Q25 and MiXCR, TCRdb reprocessed the public reads and kept productive beta chains. Rows are unified per CDR3 protein, each entry keeping the most common DNA and genes. The sample table shows tens of thousands of distinct CDR3 sequences, and about an eighth are seen once. The ten largest clones add up to roughly 1.3% of the sample. The sample comprised whole blood. All receptors derive from an adult who was a healthcare worker with PCR-confirmed SARS-CoV-2 infection or an uninfected control (not recorded which).

There are many counts of this clonotype. The gene calls are TRBV9 and TRBJ2-3; 7 bases fit TRBD2. The CDR3 totals 15 residues. Germline CDR1 and CDR2: SGDLS and YYNGEE. With V trimmed by 7 bases and J by 4 bases, 12 bases remained unmatched. Here the CDR3 reads CASSREGREPDTQYF. The CDR3 region has the DNA TGTGCCAGCTCCAGAGAAGGGCGGGAGCCAGATACGCAGTATTTT.

This clonotype was seen at least ten times. The rearrangement links TRBV29-1 to TRBJ2-2; the D gene is possibly TRBD2 (6 bases). CDR1 is SQVTM and CDR2 is ANQGSEA in the germline V gene. Trimming pared 3 bases from V and 4 bases from J, leaving 12 bases between. This CDR3 region has 14 residues. As DNA, the CDR3 is TGCAGCGTTGAGGGCCCAGCGGGCACCGGGGAGCTGTTTTTT. Protein: CSVEGPAGTGELFF.

On this clonotype itself: It is likely a read error, because the conserved phenylalanine at the end of the CDR3 is missing. The CDR3 spells CASSYRMYEQYY. CDR3 coding DNA: TGTGCCAGCAGTTACCGGATGTACGAGCAGTACTAC. The chain uses TRBV6-2 or TRBV6-3 and TRBJ2-7, with D unclear. CDR3 length: 12 residues. Trimming took 2 bases from V and 4 from J, leaving 6 bases between them. Germline CDR1 and CDR2: MNHEY and SVGEGT.

V is TRBV29-1 and J is TRBJ1-2; D not resolved. The V gene lost 3 bases and the J gene lost 2 bases, with 10 bases spanning the gap. The CDR3 loop spans 13 amino acids. Germline CDR1 SQVTM, CDR2 ANQGSEA. DNA for the CDR3: TGCAGCGTTGAGTGGGCCAGAAACTATGGCTACACCTTC. It translates to CSVEWARNYGYTF.

In its sample, this clonotype was seen a few times. DNA for the CDR3: TGTGCCAGCAGTGAGGGGAGGTGGGGACGAACTGAAGCTTTCTTT. Its translation is CASSEGRWGRTEAFF. V and J are TRBV28 and TRBJ1-1, with a tentative D call TRBD1 (5 bases). This CDR3 has 15 residues. Looked up from germline, CDR1 is MDHEN and CDR2 is SYDVKM. The ends were cut back, 5 bases at V and 5 bases at J, with 18 bases in the middle.

This clonotype was counted many times. The chain carries TRBV7-2 and TRBJ2-1; TRBD1 or TRBD2 may be the D gene (5 bases each). V lost 1 base and J 2 bases, leaving 12 bases between the germline ends. The CDR3 spans 16 residues. In germline, CDR1 is SGHTA, CDR2 FQGNSA. CDR3 DNA sequence: TGTGCCAGCAGCTTAGATGGGACCGGGCCCTACAATGAGCAGTTCTTC. As protein: CASSLDGTGPYNEQFF. Supplemented by reference TRBV7-2 and TRBJ2-1, the full variable domain reads GAGVSQSPSNKVTEKGKDVELRCDPISGHTALYWYRQSLGQGLEFLIYFQGNSAPDKSGLPSDRFSAERTGGSVSTLTIQRTQQEDSAVYLCASSLDGTGPYNEQFFGPGTRLTVL.

The gene calls are TRBV12-5 and TRBJ2-7; TRBD1 is a possible D gene (5 bases). V lost 1 base, J lost 2 bases, and 6 bases lay in between. Germline V gene data show CDR1 as LGHNT and CDR2 as FRNRAP. The CDR3 is 13 residues long. CDR3 in amino acids: CASGLGRAYEQYF. In DNA form, the CDR3 reads TGTGCTAGTGGTTTGGGCAGGGCCTACGAGCAGTACTTC. Combining the CDR3 with reference TRBV12-5 and TRBJ2-7 gives the whole variable domain DARVTQTPRHKVTEMGQEVTMRCQPILGHNTVFWYRQTMMQGLELLAYFRNRAPLDDSGMPKDRFSAEMPDATLATLKIQPSEPRDSAVYFCASGLGRAYEQYFGPGTRLTVT.

Ten or more counts support this clonotype. The chain employs TRBV7-2 and TRBJ2-7; 8 bases are shared with TRBD1. CDR1 and CDR2 from the germline V gene are SGHTA and FQGNSA. Trimming removed 1 base from V and 8 bases from J; junction bases left unmatched: 7. The CDR3 totals 14 residues. CDR3 loop: CASSLEFSGGKQYF. As DNA, the CDR3 is TGTGCCAGCAGCTTAGAGTTTTCAGGGGGCAAGCAGTACTTC.

This clonotype has a count of ten or more. The chain links TRBV7-2 to TRBJ2-3; 9 bases agree with TRBD2. CDR1 and CDR2 from the germline V gene are SGHTA and FQGNSA. The CDR3 is 17 residues long. V trimming: 3 bases; J trimming: 0 bases; junction bases outside the gene matches: 7. CDR3 coding DNA: TGTGCCAGCAGCTTTCCGACTAGCGGAGAGAGCACAGATACGCAGTATTTT. This sequence encodes CASSFPTSGESTDTQYF.

There are many counts of this clonotype. The chain employs TRBV24-1 and TRBJ2-1; 13 positions match TRBD2. Germline V gene sequence: CDR1 KGHDR, CDR2 SFDVKD. Germline trimming cut 3 bases from V and 2 bases from J; bases unmatched to any gene: 3. The CDR3 is 17 residues long. The CDR3 reads CATSDRGLAGAYNEQFF. CDR3 coding DNA: TGTGCCACCAGTGATAGAGGACTAGCGGGGGCCTACAATGAGCAGTTCTTC.

This clonotype was seen ten or more times. This sequence joins TRBV5-1 and TRBJ1-4; D uncertain. The V gene's germline CDR1 is SGHRS and CDR2 YFSETQ. The CDR3 covers 12 residues. V was shortened by 4 bases and J by 7 bases, with 8 bases between the two germline ends. CDR3 nucleotides: TGCGCCAGCAGCCTACCTTCTGAAAAACTGTTTTTT. It encodes CASSLPSEKLFF.

The sample holds a few counts of this clonotype. The gene calls are TRBV9 and TRBJ2-7; 11 positions match TRBD1. Trimming at V came to 2 bases and at J to 5 bases, leaving 6 bases not matched to a gene. The length of the CDR3 is 15 residues. From germline, CDR1 is SGDLS and CDR2 YYNGEE. CDR3 nucleotide sequence: TGTGCCAGCAGCGTCTTTGGACAGGGGGCCGACGAGCAGTACTTC. Translated, it gives CASSVFGQGADEQYF.

This clonotype was recorded a few times. The chain is built from TRBV24-1 and TRBJ2-1, with D maybe TRBD2 (5 bases). CDR1 is KGHDR and CDR2 is SFDVKD in the germline V gene. Trimming stripped 1 base from V and 8 bases from J, with 8 bases between. This CDR3 has 13 amino acids. This CDR3 reads CATSDFNGDEQFF. The CDR3 bases are TGTGCCACCAGTGATTTTAACGGGGATGAGCAGTTCTTC.

The chain employs TRBV14 and TRBJ2-5; no firm D call. The germline CDR1 and CDR2 sequences are SGHDN and FVKESK. The CDR3 has 14 residues. Deletions cut 0 bases from V and 5 bases from J, with 10 bases between. This chain's CDR3 is CASSQEVFLETQYF. The CDR3 bases are TGTGCCAGCAGCCAAGAAGTTTTTTTGGAGACCCAGTACTTC.